This T cell receptor beta chain comes out of a study of blood T cell repertoires in COVID-19. The germline gives CDR1 LGHNA, CDR2 YNFKEQ. The V and J ends lost 0 bases and 1 base respectively, with 6 bases between them. The length of the CDR3 is 14 residues. As processed by the authors: Reference gene primers were amplified, and this amplification served to estimate nucleated cell counts. TCRdb's copy holds only in-frame clones and misses some; the assay was immunoSEQ multiplex PCR. Clone size and the V and J calls come from that table; the DNA yielded D and trimming. The data hold 250,000 or so clones, with 82% observed a single time.

The clonotype comes from a woman in her seventies with acute or convalescent COVID-19. The chain carries TRBV4-2 and TRBJ1-1; D is uncertain. The sequenced sample was peripheral blood. The CDR3 is CASSQDRWNTEAFF. The CDR3 nucleotides are TGTGCCAGCAGCCAAGATCGTTGGAACACTGAAGCTTTCTTT.